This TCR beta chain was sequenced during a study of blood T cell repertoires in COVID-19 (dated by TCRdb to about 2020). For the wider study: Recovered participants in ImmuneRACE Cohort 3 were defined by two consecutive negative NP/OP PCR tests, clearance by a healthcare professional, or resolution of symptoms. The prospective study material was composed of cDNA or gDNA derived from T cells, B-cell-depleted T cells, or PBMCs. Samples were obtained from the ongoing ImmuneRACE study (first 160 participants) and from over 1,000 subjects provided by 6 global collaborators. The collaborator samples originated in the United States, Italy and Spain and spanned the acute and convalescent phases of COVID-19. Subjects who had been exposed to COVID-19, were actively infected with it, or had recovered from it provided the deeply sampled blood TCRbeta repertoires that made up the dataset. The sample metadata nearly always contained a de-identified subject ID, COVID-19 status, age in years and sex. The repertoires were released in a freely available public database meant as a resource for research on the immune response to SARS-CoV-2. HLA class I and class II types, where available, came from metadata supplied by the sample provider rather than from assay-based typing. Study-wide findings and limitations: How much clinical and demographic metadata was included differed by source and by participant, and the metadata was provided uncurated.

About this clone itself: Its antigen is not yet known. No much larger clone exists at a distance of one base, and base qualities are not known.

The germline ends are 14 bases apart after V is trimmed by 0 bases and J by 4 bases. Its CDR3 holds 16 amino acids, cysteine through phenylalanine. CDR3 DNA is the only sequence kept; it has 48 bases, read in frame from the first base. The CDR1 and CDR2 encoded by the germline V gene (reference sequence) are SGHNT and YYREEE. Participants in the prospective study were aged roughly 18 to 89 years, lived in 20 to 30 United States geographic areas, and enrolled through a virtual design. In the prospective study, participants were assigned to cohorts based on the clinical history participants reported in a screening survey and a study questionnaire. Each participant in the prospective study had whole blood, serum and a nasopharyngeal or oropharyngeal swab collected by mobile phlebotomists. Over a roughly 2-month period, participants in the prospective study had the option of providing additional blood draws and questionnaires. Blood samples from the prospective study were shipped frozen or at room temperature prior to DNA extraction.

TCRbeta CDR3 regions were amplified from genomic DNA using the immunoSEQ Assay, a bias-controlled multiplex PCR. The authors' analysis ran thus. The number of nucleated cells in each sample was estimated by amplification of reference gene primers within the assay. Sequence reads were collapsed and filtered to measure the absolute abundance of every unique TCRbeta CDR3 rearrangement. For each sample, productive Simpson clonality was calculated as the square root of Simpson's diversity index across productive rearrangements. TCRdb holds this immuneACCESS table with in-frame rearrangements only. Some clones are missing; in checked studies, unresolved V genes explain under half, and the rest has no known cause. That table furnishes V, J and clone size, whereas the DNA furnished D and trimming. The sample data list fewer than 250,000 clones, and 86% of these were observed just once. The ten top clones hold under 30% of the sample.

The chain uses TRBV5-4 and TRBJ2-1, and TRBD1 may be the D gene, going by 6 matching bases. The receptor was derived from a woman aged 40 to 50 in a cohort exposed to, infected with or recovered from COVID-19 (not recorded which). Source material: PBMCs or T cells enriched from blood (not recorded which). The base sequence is TGTGCCAGCAGCTTGGCAGGGGTCGCCGCGTACAATGAGCAGTTCTTC. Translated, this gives CASSLAGVAAYNEQFF.